The 28 T cell receptor beta chains below were found in one sample sequenced in a study of regulatory dendritic cells for organ transplantation. The data were produced by immunoSEQ multiplex PCR, yet TCRdb's version contains in-frame clones alone and is incomplete. Among some 28,000 clones listed, around 80% were seen once. Sequencing was carried out using naive CD4+ T cells from blood. Subset denoted: CD45RA+ naive T cells. The receptors here all came from a human donor in good health.

J is TRBJ2-4 and V is TRBV9; 8 bases are shared with TRBD1. Looked up from germline, CDR1 is SGDLS and CDR2 is YYNGEE. This CDR3 is built from 14 residues. The V gene end was trimmed by 3 bases and the J gene end by 5 bases; junction bases not matched to a gene: 4. The CDR3 loop reads CASSGQGYENIQYF. The CDR3 bases are TGTGCCAGCAGCGGACAGGGGTATGAAAACATTCAGTACTTC.

The chain combines TRBV4-2 with TRBJ1-2, with 9 nucleotides matching TRBD1. The V segment lost 3 bases and the J segment 8 bases; nucleotides outside the gene matches: 4. Germline CDR1 and CDR2: LGHNA and YNFKEQ. CDR3 length equals 13 residues. CDR3 nucleotide sequence: TGTGCCAGCAGCCAGAGGACAGGGGACGGCTACACCTTC. This sequence encodes CASSQRTGDGYTF.

The V call is TRBV2, the J call TRBJ1-6, with a possible D match to TRBD1 (5 bases). The V gene's germline CDR1 is SNHLY and CDR2 FYNNEI. This CDR3 contains 13 residues. Between the trimmed V and J ends, which lost 4 bases and 9 bases, there was a span of 10 bases. The CDR3 sequence: CASSGGGISPLHF. The DNA of the CDR3 is TGTGCCAGCAGTGGTGGGGGGATTTCACCCCTCCACTTT.

This chain joins TRBV6-5 and TRBJ1-4; weak D call: TRBD1 (5 bases). V was shortened by 2 bases and J by 0 bases, with 10 bases between the two germline ends. The CDR3 loop spans 16 amino acids. CDR1 is MNHEY, CDR2 SVGAGI, per germline. CDR3 sequence reads: CASSYGGSATNEKLFF. CDR3 DNA sequence: TGTGCCAGCAGTTACGGGGGGTCCGCAACTAATGAAAAACTGTTTTTT.

This sequence joins TRBV9 and TRBJ2-3; 7 bases line up with TRBD2. V dropped 2 bases and J dropped 4; count of bases not matched to a gene: 4. Germline V lookup: CDR1 SGDLS, CDR2 YYNGEE. The length of the CDR3 is 14 residues. This CDR3 reads CASSVIAGADTQYF. The CDR3 region has the DNA TGTGCCAGCAGCGTTATAGCGGGCGCAGATACGCAGTATTTT. The full variable domain, rest sourced from reference TRBV9 and TRBJ2-3, is DSGVTQTPKHLITATGQRVTLRCSPRSGDLSVYWYQQSLDQGLQFLIQYYNGEERAKGNILERFSAQQFPDLHSELNLSSLELGDSALYFCASSVIAGADTQYFGPGTRLTVL.

V and J are TRBV4-1 and TRBJ2-2; tentatively, D is TRBD2 (6 bases). Trimming shortened V by 2 bases and J by 5 bases, and 12 bases separated the two germline ends. Germline loops: CDR1 MGHRA, CDR2 YSYEKL. CDR3 length: 15 residues. The CDR3 DNA sequence: TGCGCCAGCAGCCAAAGGACGGGAGAGACCGGGGAGCTGTTTTTT. Its translation: CASSQRTGETGELFF.

This chain links TRBV4-2 with TRBJ1-6; D not resolved. V was trimmed by 0 bases and J by 7 bases, leaving 13 bases between them. The CDR3 runs 16 residues. Germline CDR1 is LGHNA and CDR2 is YNFKEQ. The CDR3 nucleotides read TGTGCCAGCAGCCAAGAACTCCAGGTCTGGAATTCACCCCTCCACTTT. It is translated as CASSQELQVWNSPLHF.

The chain uses TRBV2 and TRBJ1-2, with 10 bases fitting TRBD1. Trimming cost V 6 bases and J 7 bases; bases outside gene matches: 8. This CDR3 region has 14 residues. Per germline, CDR1 SNHLY and CDR2 FYNNEI. The CDR3 bases are TGTGCCAGCAGACCTGGGACAGGGGCTCTTGGCTACACCTTC. It is translated as CASRPGTGALGYTF.

The V gene is TRBV6-4, the J gene TRBJ2-1; TRBD2 agrees at 10 bases. V lost 3 bases and J lost 0; bases outside the gene matches: 2. Germline loops: CDR1 MRHNA, CDR2 SNTAGT. The CDR3 sequence is 16 residues long. The DNA for the CDR3 is TGTGCCAGCAGTGATGAGCGGGGGGGCTCCTACAATGAGCAGTTCTTC. Protein product: CASSDERGGSYNEQFF.

The V gene is TRBV19, the J gene TRBJ1-5; 8 positions agree with TRBD1. After removal of 4 bases from V and 4 bases from J, the junction contained 9 bases not matched to a gene. From germline, CDR1 is LNHDA and CDR2 SQIVND (reference sequence). The CDR3 loop spans 16 amino acids. The CDR3, as DNA: TGTGCCAGTAGTACTTCCGACAGGGGACGAAATCAGCCCCAGCATTTT. This encodes CASSTSDRGRNQPQHF.

This chain uses TRBV6-6 with TRBJ1-4; the match to TRBD1 covers 10 bases. V shed 4 bases, J shed 7 bases, and the junction held 6 bases outside the gene matches. The CDR3 has 15 amino acids. Germline CDR1 reads MNHNY; CDR2 reads SVGAGI (reference sequence). CDR3 sequence: CASSFRDRGSEKLFF. The CDR3 DNA reads TGTGCCAGCAGTTTCCGGGACAGGGGCTCTGAAAAACTGTTTTTT.

This clone was counted between two and nine times. The J gene is TRBJ1-2, the V gene TRBV29-1; 8 positions agree with TRBD1. Germline V lookup: CDR1 SQVTM, CDR2 ANQGSEA. J gave up 4 bases and V 6 bases, and 7 bases lay outside the gene matches. The CDR3 contains 13 residues. The CDR3 sequence is CSVPGQGAYGYTF. The CDR3 region has the DNA TGCAGCGTCCCTGGACAGGGCGCCTATGGCTACACCTTC. Combining the CDR3 with reference TRBV29-1 and TRBJ1-2 gives the whole variable domain SAVISQKPSRDICQRGTSLTIQCQVDSQVTMMFWYRQQPGQSLTLIATANQGSEATYESGFVIDKFPISRPNLTFSTLTVSNMSPEDSSIYLCSVPGQGAYGYTFGSGTRLTVV.

Details on this clone: This sample also contains other DNA sequences that code for the same CDR3. The chain couples TRBV6-5 to TRBJ1-1; D unresolved. Trimming took off 7 bases at V and 1 base at J, with 10 bases between the two ends. Germline V gene sequence: CDR1 MNHEY, CDR2 SVGAGI. The CDR3 spans 13 residues. CDR3 DNA sequence: TGTGCCAGCAAGTTAGGAGGGAACACTGAAGCTTTCTTT. It yields the protein CASKLGGNTEAFF.

The V call is TRBV6-5, the J call TRBJ1-5; D possibly corresponds to TRBD1 (6 bases). Germline lookup yields CDR1 MNHEY and CDR2 SVGAGI. The CDR3 is made up of 13 amino acids. V shed 6 bases and J shed 7 bases, with 13 bases lying between them. The CDR3 DNA is TGTGCCAGCAGACGGGACATCGGGCAGCCCCAGCATTTT. Protein sequence: CASRRDIGQPQHF.

In this sample, this clone turned up a few times. The chain employs TRBV19 and TRBJ1-3, with D tentatively TRBD1 (6 bases). V lost 3 bases to trimming and J lost 3 bases, with 12 bases between them. Germline CDR1 is LNHDA and CDR2 is SQIVND (reference sequence). The CDR3 extends over 15 amino acids. DNA of the CDR3: TGTGCCAGTAGTATTTCAGGGGTATATGGAAACACCATATATTTT. This codes for CASSISGVYGNTIYF.

The rearrangement joins TRBV19 to TRBJ1-2; a possible D gene is TRBD1 (5 bases). V lost 6 bases and J 7 bases, leaving 18 bases between the germline ends. The CDR3 length is 14 residues. Per germline, CDR1 LNHDA and CDR2 SQIVND (reference sequence). The CDR3 DNA is TGTGCCAGTAGCCCCGTTGGGCGGGGCCCTGGCTACACCTTC. It encodes CASSPVGRGPGYTF.

The chain couples TRBV19 to TRBJ1-5; a possible D gene is TRBD1 (5 bases). The CDR3 contains 16 residues. Germline loops: CDR1 LNHDA, CDR2 SQIVND (reference sequence). The V and J ends lost 4 bases and 0 bases respectively, with 13 bases between them. The CDR3 DNA sequence: TGTGCCAGTAGTAGCCAGGGTCCGAATAGCAATCAGCCCCAGCATTTT. Amino acid sequence: CASSSQGPNSNQPQHF.

The chain uses TRBV7-8 and TRBJ1-1; D not resolved. Trimming removed 2 bases at V and 7 bases at J, with 11 bases between. Germline-derived CDR1 and CDR2 are SGHVS and FQNEAQ. CDR3 length: 13 residues. This CDR3 reads CASSLRGRGEAFF. The CDR3 DNA is TGTGCCAGCAGCTTACGCGGGCGGGGTGAAGCTTTCTTT.

The V and J genes are TRBV5-1 and TRBJ2-3; 10 bases map to TRBD2. Germline V gene data show CDR1 as SGHRS and CDR2 as YFSETQ. V was pared by 4 bases and J by 6 bases, with 8 bases of the junction left unmatched. This CDR3 contains 15 residues. The CDR3 reads CASSRTSGAFDTQYF. CDR3 bases: TGCGCCAGCAGCAGAACTAGCGGGGCGTTCGATACGCAGTATTTT.

The gene calls are TRBV5-6 and TRBJ2-1; tentatively, D is TRBD2 (5 bases). This CDR3 has 15 amino acids. Trimming removed 4 bases at V and 4 bases at J, with 15 bases between. In germline, CDR1 is SGHDT, CDR2 YYEEEE. CDR3 sequence: CASSPWTGGYNEQFF. CDR3 DNA: TGTGCCAGCAGCCCTTGGACGGGCGGGTACAATGAGCAGTTCTTC.

This clone turned up a few times. The chain is built from TRBV18 and TRBJ1-5; D might be TRBD1 (5 bases). CDR1 and CDR2 from the germline V gene are KGHSH and LQKENI. The V and J ends lost 1 base and 0 bases respectively, with 10 bases between them. The CDR3 is 16 residues long. The DNA of the CDR3 is TGTGCCAGCTCACCACGGGGACTTAATAGCAATCAGCCCCAGCATTTT. Translated, it gives CASSPRGLNSNQPQHF.

The chain joins TRBV7-8 to TRBJ2-7; 13 bases agree with TRBD2. The CDR3 totals 17 residues. The germline CDR1 and CDR2 sequences are SGHVS and FQNEAQ. Losses at the gene ends were 2 bases for V and 3 bases for J; bases not matched to a gene: 7. CDR3 residues: CASSLRFRTSGGYEQYF. Written as DNA, the CDR3 is TGTGCCAGCAGCTTAAGGTTCCGGACTAGCGGGGGCTACGAGCAGTACTTC.

This clone was observed a few times. The chain uses TRBV5-1 and TRBJ1-4; TRBD1 matches 7 bases. The CDR3 has 14 amino acids. V lost 3 bases and J lost 8; bases outside the gene matches: 7. CDR1 SGHRS and CDR2 YFSETQ come from the germline V gene. CDR3 nucleotide sequence: TGCGCCAGCAGCTCCGAGGGGGCTGGGGAAAAACTGTTTTTT. As protein: CASSSEGAGEKLFF.

This sequence joins TRBV5-1 and TRBJ2-5, with a tentative D call TRBD1 (5 bases). V shed 4 bases and J shed 5 bases, with 15 bases lying between them. The CDR3 contains 14 residues. CDR1 is SGHRS, CDR2 YFSETQ, per germline. Here the CDR3 reads CASSPRQQLETQYF. CDR3 coding DNA: TGCGCCAGCAGCCCCAGACAGCAGCTTGAGACCCAGTACTTC.

The chain combines TRBV7-2 with TRBJ1-2, with D unresolved. The CDR3 has 13 residues. Trimming cost V 6 bases and J 4 bases, with 12 bases left between them. Germline assignment: CDR1 SGHTA and CDR2 FQGNSA. The CDR3 loop reads CASSPPGPYGYTF. The CDR3 DNA follows: TGTGCCAGCAGTCCCCCGGGTCCCTATGGCTACACCTTC.

This chain uses TRBV19 with TRBJ1-1, with D perhaps matching TRBD1 (5 bases). Germline V lookup: CDR1 LNHDA, CDR2 SQIVND (reference sequence). The CDR3 runs 13 residues. V lost 7 bases to trimming and J lost 6 bases, with 15 bases between them. CDR3 in amino acids: CASNQGGWAEAFF. CDR3 DNA sequence: TGTGCCAGTAATCAGGGAGGGTGGGCTGAAGCTTTCTTT.

The J gene is TRBJ2-7, the V gene TRBV18; D is unresolved. The CDR3 contains 13 residues. Germline loops: CDR1 KGHSH, CDR2 LQKENI. The ends were cut back, 3 bases at V and 5 bases at J, with 11 bases in the middle. CDR3 region: CASSPLVSDEQYF. CDR3 bases: TGTGCCAGCTCACCCCTAGTAAGCGACGAGCAGTACTTC. Drawing the rest from reference TRBV18 and TRBJ2-7, the complete variable domain is NAGVMQNPRHLVRRRGQEARLRCSPMKGHSHVYWYRQLPEEGLKFMVYLQKENIIDESGMPKERFSAEFPKEGPSILRIQQVVRGDSAAYFCASSPLVSDEQYFGPGTRLTVT.

The genes are TRBV9 and TRBJ2-3; TRBD2 matches 11 bases. V dropped 3 bases and J dropped 2; count of bases not matched to a gene: 5. The germline V gene has CDR1 SGDLS and CDR2 YYNGEE. The CDR3 has 16 amino acids. The DNA of the CDR3 is TGTGCCAGCAGCGCCGTGACTAGCGGGGCCACAGATACGCAGTATTTT. As protein: CASSAVTSGATDTQYF. The whole variable domain, remainder taken from reference TRBV9 and TRBJ2-3, is DSGVTQTPKHLITATGQRVTLRCSPRSGDLSVYWYQQSLDQGLQFLIQYYNGEERAKGNILERFSAQQFPDLHSELNLSSLELGDSALYFCASSAVTSGATDTQYFGPGTRLTVL.